Shown below are 8 T cell receptor beta chains from a single sample sequenced in a study of shared clonotypes between healthy human individuals. Naive CD8 cells, CD45RO-negative and positively selected for CCR7, excluded terminally differentiated effector memory CD45RA+ cells. Assay used: immunoSEQ multiplex PCR; TCRdb lists only in-frame clones, some missing. Of about 2.1 million clones in the sample, roughly 93% were seen once. The specimen sequenced was naive CD8+ T cells from PBMCs. These receptors originate from a man aged 18 to 29 in good health. Some clones in this sample may be carry-over from other donors' samples.

The chain uses TRBV7-3 and TRBJ2-6, with a tentative D call TRBD1 (6 bases). V lost 6 bases to trimming and J lost 0 bases, with 15 bases between them. Germline V lookup: CDR1 SGHTA, CDR2 FQGTGA. CDR3 size: 17 residues. CDR3 protein: CASRAWDTDSGANVLTF. CDR3 bases: TGTGCCAGCAGGGCTTGGGACACCGACTCTGGGGCCAACGTCCTGACTTTC.

The J gene is TRBJ1-1, the V gene TRBV19; D gene uncertain. The V gene lost 5 bases and the J gene lost 0 bases, with 16 bases spanning the gap. Germline CDR1 LNHDA, CDR2 SQIVND (reference sequence). The CDR3 has 16 residues. CDR3 DNA: TGTGCCAGTAGTCCCCCCTGGGGAAAAATGAACACTGAAGCTTTCTTT. Translation gives CASSPPWGKMNTEAFF. The full variable domain, with the rest looked up from reference TRBV19 and TRBJ1-1, is DGGITQSPKYLFRKEGQNVTLSCEQNLNHDAMYWYRQDPGQGLRLIYYSQIVNDFQKGDIAEGYSVSREKKESFPLTVTSAQKNPTAFYLCASSPPWGKMNTEAFFGQGTRLTVV.

The J gene is TRBJ2-7, the V gene TRBV7-9; TRBD1 or TRBD2 may be the D gene (6 bases each). V shed 7 bases and J shed 1 base, with 11 bases lying between them. The CDR3 has 13 residues. Germline-derived CDR1 and CDR2 are SEHNR and FQNEAQ (reference sequence). CDR3 DNA: TGTGCCAGCATAGGAGGGGGTTCCTACGAGCAGTACTTC. It translates to CASIGGGSYEQYF. The complete variable domain, with remaining parts taken from reference TRBV7-9 and TRBJ2-7, reads DTGVSQNPRHKITKRGQNVTFRCDPISEHNRLYWYRQTLGQGPEFLTYFQNEAQLEKSRLLSDRFSAERPKGSFSTLEIQRTEQGDSAMYLCASIGGGSYEQYFGPGTRLTVT.

V usage is TRBV7-6 and J usage is TRBJ1-4; a weak D match, TRBD1 (5 bases). Germline CDR1 reads SGHVS; CDR2 reads FNYEAQ. The CDR3 extends over 16 amino acids. Trimming shortened V by 5 bases and J by 6 bases, and 19 bases separated the two germline ends. CDR3 bases: TGTGCCAGCAGCCCAACAGCCCCAGGGCGGGATGAAAAACTGTTTTTT. Protein sequence: CASSPTAPGRDEKLFF. The full variable domain, its missing parts supplied by reference TRBV7-6 and TRBJ1-4, is GAGVSQSPRYKVTKRGQDVALRCDPISGHVSLYWYRQALGQGPEFLTYFNYEAQQDKSGLPNDRFSAERPEGSISTLTIQRTEQRDSAMYRCASSPTAPGRDEKLFFGSGTQLSVL.

This chain links TRBV29-1 with TRBJ2-2, with D unresolved. The germline gives CDR1 SQVTM, CDR2 ANQGSEA. Trimming shortened V by 4 bases and J by 5 bases, and 8 bases separated the two germline ends. The CDR3 contains 12 residues. CDR3: CSVVWPTGELFF. The CDR3 nucleotides read TGCAGCGTTGTGTGGCCGACCGGGGAGCTGTTTTTT.

This chain joins TRBV27 and TRBJ2-7, with unresolved D. Germline CDR1 MNHEY, CDR2 SMNVEV (reference sequence). There are 15 residues in the CDR3. The V end lost 4 bases, the J end lost 2 bases, and 15 bases lay between the germline ends. The CDR3 DNA sequence: TGTGCCAGCAGTTCCCTCGGTCTCGGAACCTACGAGCAGTACTTC. Its translation: CASSSLGLGTYEQYF.

This rearrangement joins TRBV29-1 to TRBJ2-3; D possibly corresponds to TRBD2 (6 bases). Germline CDR1 and CDR2: SQVTM and ANQGSEA. The CDR3 length is 16 residues. V was cut by 5 bases and J by 2 bases, with 20 bases left in between. Written as DNA, the CDR3 is TGCAGCGTTAACCAACCAGGTGGAGGGGCCACAGATACGCAGTATTTT. Translated: CSVNQPGGGATDTQYF.

The V gene is TRBV15, the J gene TRBJ1-2; no reliable D call. The CDR3 runs to 14 residues. Germline lookup yields CDR1 LNHNV and CDR2 YYDKDF (reference sequence). V was shortened by 3 bases and J by 5 bases, with 13 bases between the two germline ends. The CDR3 DNA sequence: TGTGCCACCAGCAGCAGGCCTTGGAAGTATGGCTACACCTTC. It encodes CATSSRPWKYGYTF.